This TCR beta chain was identified in a study of blood T cells in healthy people across ages. Study-wide context: About one barcoded beta molecule was captured per two T cells (by template switching).

Then a second PCR, running roughly 7 to 11 cycles, was carried out with a sample-barcoded 5' primer and a J-beta primer mix. One entry per CDR3 protein results from TCRdb running MiXCR on the 5' RACE reads. The table has 650,000 to 800,000 distinct CDR3 sequences, roughly 44% seen once. The CDR3 loop spans 16 amino acids. The germline V and J ends were trimmed by 3 bases and 5 bases, with 19 bases remaining between them. Per the germline V gene, CDR1 is SGDLS and CDR2 is YYNGEE. The sequence was obtained from a man in his fifties or sixties in good health. The rearrangement joins TRBV9 to TRBJ2-3; D ambiguous. Sequencing was carried out using blood. CDR3 sequence reads: CASSGDRVLGIDTQYF. In DNA form, the CDR3 reads TGTGCCAGCAGCGGAGACCGGGTCTTAGGGATAGATACGCAGTATTTT.